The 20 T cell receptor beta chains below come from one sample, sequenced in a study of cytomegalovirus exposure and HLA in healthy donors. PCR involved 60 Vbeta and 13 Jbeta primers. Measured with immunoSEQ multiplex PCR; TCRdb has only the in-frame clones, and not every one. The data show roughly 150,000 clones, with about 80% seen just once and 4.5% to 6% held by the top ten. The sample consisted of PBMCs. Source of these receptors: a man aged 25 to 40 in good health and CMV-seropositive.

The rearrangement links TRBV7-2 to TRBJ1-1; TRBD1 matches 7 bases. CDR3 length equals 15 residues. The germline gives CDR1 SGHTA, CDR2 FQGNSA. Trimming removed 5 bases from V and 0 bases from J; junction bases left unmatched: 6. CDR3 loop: CASSQWDSLNTEAFF. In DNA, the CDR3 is TGTGCCAGCAGCCAATGGGACAGTTTGAACACTGAAGCTTTCTTT.

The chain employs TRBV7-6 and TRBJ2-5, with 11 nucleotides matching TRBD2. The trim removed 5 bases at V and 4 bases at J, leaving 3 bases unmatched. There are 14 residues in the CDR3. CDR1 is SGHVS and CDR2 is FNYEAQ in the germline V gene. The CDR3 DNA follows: TGTGCCAGCAGCGCTAGCGGGAGGAGAGAGACCCAGTACTTC. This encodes CASSASGRRETQYF.

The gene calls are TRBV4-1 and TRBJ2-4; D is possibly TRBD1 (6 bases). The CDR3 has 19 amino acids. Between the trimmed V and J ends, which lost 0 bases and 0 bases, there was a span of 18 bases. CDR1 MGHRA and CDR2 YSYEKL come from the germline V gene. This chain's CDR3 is CASSQETYKGVLAKNIQYF. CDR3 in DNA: TGCGCCAGCAGCCAAGAAACATATAAGGGGGTCCTAGCCAAAAACATTCAGTACTTC.

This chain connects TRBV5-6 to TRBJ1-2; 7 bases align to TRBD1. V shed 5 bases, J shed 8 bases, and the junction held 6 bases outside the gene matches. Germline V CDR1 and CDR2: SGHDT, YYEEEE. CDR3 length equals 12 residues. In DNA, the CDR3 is TGTGCCAGCAGAGAGACAGGGAAAGGCTACACCTTC. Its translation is CASRETGKGYTF.

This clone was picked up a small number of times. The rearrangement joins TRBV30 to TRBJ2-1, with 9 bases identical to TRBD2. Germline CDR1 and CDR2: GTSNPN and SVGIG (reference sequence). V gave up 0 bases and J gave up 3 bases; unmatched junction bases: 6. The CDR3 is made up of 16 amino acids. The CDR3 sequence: CAWSVAGLAYYNEQFF. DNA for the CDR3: TGTGCCTGGAGTGTAGCGGGACTAGCCTACTACAATGAGCAGTTCTTC.

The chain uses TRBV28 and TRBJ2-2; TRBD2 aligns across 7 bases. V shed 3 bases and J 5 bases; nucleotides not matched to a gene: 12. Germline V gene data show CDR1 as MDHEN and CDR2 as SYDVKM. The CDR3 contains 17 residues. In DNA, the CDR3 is TGTGCCAGCAGTTTGCTAGCGGCTGGAGTTGGGACCGGGGAGCTGTTTTTT. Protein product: CASSLLAAGVGTGELFF.

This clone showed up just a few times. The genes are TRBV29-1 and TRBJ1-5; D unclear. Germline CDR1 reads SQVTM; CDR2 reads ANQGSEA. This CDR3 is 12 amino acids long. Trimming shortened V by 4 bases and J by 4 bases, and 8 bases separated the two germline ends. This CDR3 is CSVGAENQPQHF. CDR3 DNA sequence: TGCAGCGTTGGGGCAGAGAATCAGCCCCAGCATTTT.

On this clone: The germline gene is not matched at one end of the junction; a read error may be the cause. The CDR3 loop is CAWSAGWAGANGLTF. The CDR3 DNA reads TGTGCCTGGAGTGCTGGATGGGCTGGGGCCAACGGCCTGACTTTC. The rearrangement uses TRBV30 and TRBJ2-6; TRBD1 might be the D (5 bases). CDR1 is GTSNPN and CDR2 is SVGIG in the germline V gene (reference sequence). This CDR3 is built from 15 residues.

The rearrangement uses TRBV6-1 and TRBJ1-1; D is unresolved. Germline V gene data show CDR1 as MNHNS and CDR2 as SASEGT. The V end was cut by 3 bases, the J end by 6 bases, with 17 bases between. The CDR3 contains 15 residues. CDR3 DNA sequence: TGTGCCAGCAGTGATCCGTTGACTGGCGGCGCTGAAGCTTTCTTT. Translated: CASSDPLTGGAEAFF.

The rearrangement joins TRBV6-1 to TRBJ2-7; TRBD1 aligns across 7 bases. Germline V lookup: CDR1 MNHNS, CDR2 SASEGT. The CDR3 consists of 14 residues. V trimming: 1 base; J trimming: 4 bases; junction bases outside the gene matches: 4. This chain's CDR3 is CASSEGGQQYEQYF. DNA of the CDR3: TGTGCCAGCAGTGAAGGGGGACAGCAATACGAGCAGTACTTC.

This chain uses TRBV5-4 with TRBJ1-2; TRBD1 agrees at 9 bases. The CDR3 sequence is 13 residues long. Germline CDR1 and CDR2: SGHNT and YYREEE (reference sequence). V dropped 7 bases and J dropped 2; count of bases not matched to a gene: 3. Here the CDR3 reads CASRDRENYGYTF. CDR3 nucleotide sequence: TGTGCCAGCCGGGACAGGGAAAACTATGGCTACACCTTC.

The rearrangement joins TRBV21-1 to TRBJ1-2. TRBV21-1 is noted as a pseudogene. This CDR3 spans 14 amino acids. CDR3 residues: CASSKVARIYGYTF. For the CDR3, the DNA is TGTGCCAGCAGCAAAGTAGCACGGATATATGGCTACACCTTC.

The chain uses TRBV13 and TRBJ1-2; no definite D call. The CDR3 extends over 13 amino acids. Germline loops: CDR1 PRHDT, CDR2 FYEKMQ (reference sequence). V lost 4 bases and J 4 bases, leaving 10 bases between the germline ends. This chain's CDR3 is CASSSRNSYGYTF. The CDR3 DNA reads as TGTGCCAGCAGCTCCCGGAACAGCTATGGCTACACCTTC.

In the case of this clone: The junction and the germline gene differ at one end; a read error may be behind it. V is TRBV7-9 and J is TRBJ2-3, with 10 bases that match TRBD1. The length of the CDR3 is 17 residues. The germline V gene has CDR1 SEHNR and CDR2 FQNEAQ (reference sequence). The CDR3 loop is CSSSSIPGQGITDTQYF. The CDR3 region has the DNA TGTTCCAGCAGCTCCATTCCGGGACAGGGGATCACAGATACGCAGTATTTT.

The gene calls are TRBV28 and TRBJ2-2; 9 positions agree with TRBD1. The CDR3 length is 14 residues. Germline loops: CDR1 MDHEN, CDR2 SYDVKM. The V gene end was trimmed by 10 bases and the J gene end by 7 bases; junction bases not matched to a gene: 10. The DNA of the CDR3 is TGTGCCACCAGACAGGGGGGGCATCACGGGGAGCTGTTTTTT. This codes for CATRQGGHHGELFF.

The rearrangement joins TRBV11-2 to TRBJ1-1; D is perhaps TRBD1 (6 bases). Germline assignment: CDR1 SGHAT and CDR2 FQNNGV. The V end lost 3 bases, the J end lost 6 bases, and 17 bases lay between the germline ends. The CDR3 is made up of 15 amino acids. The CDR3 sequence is CASSFPIQGDPEAFF. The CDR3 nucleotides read TGTGCCAGCAGCTTTCCAATACAGGGTGATCCTGAAGCTTTCTTT.

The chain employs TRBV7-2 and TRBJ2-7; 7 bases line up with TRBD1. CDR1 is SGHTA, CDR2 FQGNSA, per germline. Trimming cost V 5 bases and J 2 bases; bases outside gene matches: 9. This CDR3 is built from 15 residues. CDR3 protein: CASSTTRTGTYEQYF. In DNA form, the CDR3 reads TGTGCCAGCAGCACTACCCGGACAGGCACCTACGAGCAGTACTTC.

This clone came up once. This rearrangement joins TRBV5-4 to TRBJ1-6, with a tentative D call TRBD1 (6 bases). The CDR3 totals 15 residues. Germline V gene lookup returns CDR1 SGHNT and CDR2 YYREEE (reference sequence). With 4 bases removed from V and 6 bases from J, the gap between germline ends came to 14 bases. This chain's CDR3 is CASSISGTLNSPLHF. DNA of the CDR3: TGTGCCAGCAGCATCTCCGGGACACTTAATTCACCCCTCCACTTT.

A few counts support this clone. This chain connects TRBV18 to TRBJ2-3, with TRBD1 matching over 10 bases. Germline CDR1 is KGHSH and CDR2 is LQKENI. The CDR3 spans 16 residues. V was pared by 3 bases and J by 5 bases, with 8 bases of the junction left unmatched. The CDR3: CASSPAGTGAGDTQYF. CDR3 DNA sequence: TGTGCCAGCTCACCGGCCGGGACAGGGGCGGGAGATACGCAGTATTTT.

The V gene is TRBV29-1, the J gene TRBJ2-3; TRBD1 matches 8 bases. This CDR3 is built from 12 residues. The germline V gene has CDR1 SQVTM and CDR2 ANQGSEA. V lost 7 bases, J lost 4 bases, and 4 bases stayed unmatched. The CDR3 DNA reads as TGCAGCGCGGACAGGGAGTCAGATACGCAGTATTTT. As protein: CSADRESDTQYF.